The T cell receptor (beta chain) described here comes from a study of regulatory T cells in long-lasting Graves disease. As for time point: persistent/refractory GD, antithyroid drugs over 5 years with positive TRAb. Following extraction of RNA from PBMCs, that RNA was used to make the TCR library. CDR1 and CDR2 (germline): LGHNA, YNFKEQ. Trimming at V came to 0 bases and at J to 7 bases, leaving 7 bases not matched to a gene. CDR3 length equals 16 residues. Both iRepertoire HTBI primers and Arm-PCR of CDR3 regions were used to build the TCR beta libraries. TCRdb reprocessed the multiplex PCR reads via MiXCR and lists one record per CDR3 protein. The data contain 310,000 or so distinct CDR3 sequences, more than 20% of them seen just once; the ten biggest clones take up approximately 60%.

The sequence came from a female donor with Graves disease. This chain joins TRBV4-2 and TRBJ2-2; the match to TRBD2 covers 8 bases. Sequencing used peripheral blood mononuclear cells (PBMCs), obtained when the disease was refractory, from a patient treated with antithyroid drugs. CDR3 coding DNA: TGTGCCAGCAGCCAAGAATCGGGGGGGCGAGACGGGGAGCTGTTTTTT. It encodes CASSQESGGRDGELFF.